This T cell receptor (beta chain) was recovered during a study of blood T cell repertoires in COVID-19. Overall study context: Sites across the United States, Italy and Spain contributed samples from acute and convalescent COVID-19. T cells, B-cell-depleted T cells, or PBMCs provided the cDNA or gDNA that served as material.

Per the germline V gene, CDR1 is SNHLY and CDR2 is FYNNEI. This CDR3 is built from 15 residues. V lost 8 bases to trimming and J lost 5 bases; unmatched junction nucleotides: 11. Study processing details: Reference gene primer amplification yielded estimated nucleated cell counts. The assay was immunoSEQ multiplex PCR, and TCRdb's table has in-frame clones only and misses some. The DNA was the basis for D and trimming; V, J and clone size are from that table. The profile covers about 220,000 clones, with around 80% appearing a single time and around 7.7% taken by the ten largest. The sequence derives from a woman aged 70 to 79 with acute or convalescent COVID-19. Specimen: peripheral blood. The gene calls are TRBV2 and TRBJ2-3; 9 bases align to TRBD2. The CDR3 reads CASPRGGGAEDTQYF. In DNA, the CDR3 is TGTGCCAGCCCCCGTGGCGGGGGGGCCGAAGATACGCAGTATTTT.